The TCR beta chain under discussion was sequenced for a study of T cell responses to AZD1222 COVID-19 vaccine. Combined were second doses at about 4 or about 12 weeks. Clones were sequenced by immunoSEQ multiplex PCR, and TCRdb holds only the in-frame ones, with some missing. The data hold around 64,000 clones, with about 83% observed a single time. Study conclusions and caveats: Baseline antibody screening turned up just five to seven seropositive AZD1222 recipients. Along spike, vaccine-associated CD4 TCRs were found throughout, with dominance at 160-218 and 743-854. White British ancestry dominated among donors, who included more females, and clonal diversity was possibly underestimated.

This CDR3 spans 15 amino acids. Germline loops: CDR1 SGDLS, CDR2 YYNGEE. The J segment lost 7 bases and the V segment lost 3 bases, leaving 5 bases of the junction unmatched. This clone was seen a handful of times. Its specificity is unknown. This clonotype originated in an adult who received the AZD1222 COVID-19 vaccine. The chain employs TRBV9 and TRBJ1-6; 9 positions agree with TRBD1. This material consisted of peripheral blood, taken 28 days after the second AZD1222 dose. In DNA, the CDR3 is TGTGCCAGCAGCGCCCGGGACAGGGTGAATTCACCCCTCCACTTT. Translated: CASSARDRVNSPLHF.